The rows below give T cell receptor beta chains drawn from one sample of a study of cytomegalovirus exposure and HLA in healthy donors. Method: immunoSEQ multiplex PCR; TCRdb's copy keeps in-frame clones and lacks some. The data contain over 100,000 clones, roughly 70% of them singletons. The sequenced sample was PBMCs. These receptors originate from a man under 40 in good health and CMV-seropositive. The CDR3 runs from the conserved cysteine through the conserved F or W. The D gene is left open where the match is weak. Clone size, where shown, is once, few, many, or a class for clones that have expanded.

>few|TRBJ1-5|14|-|TRBV30
TGTGCCTGGAGCTTGGGACAAATCAATCAGCCCCAGCATTTT
CAWSLGQINQPQHF
>-|TRBJ1-2|16|-|TRBV7-9
TGTGCCAGCAGCGTCATAGGGGAGGGGAGAAGCTATGGCTACACCTTC
CASSVIGEGRSYGYTF
>-|TRBJ1-1|14|TRBD1|TRBV28
TGTGCCAGCAGATTTCAGGGGGTGAACACTGAAGCTTTCTTT
CASRFQGVNTEAFF
>-|TRBJ2-7|14|TRBD1|TRBV11-2
TGTGCCAGCAGCCCGAGACAGGGGACCTACGAGCAGTACTTC
CASSPRQGTYEQYF
>-|TRBJ1-6|16|TRBD1|TRBV27
TGTGCCAGCAGTTCCTCGACAGGGCCCTATAATTCACCCCTCCACTTT
CASSSSTGPYNSPLHF
>-|TRBJ2-2|14|-|TRBV11-3
TGTGCCAGCAGCTTCCTGTCGAACACCGGGGAGCTGTTTTTT
CASSFLSNTGELFF
>-|TRBJ1-6|14|-|TRBV9
TGTGCCAGCAGCGTAGGGGGCAGCAATTCACCCCTCCACTTT
CASSVGGSNSPLHF
>once|TRBJ1-6|14|-|TRBV30
TGTGCCTGGAGTGTACTGAGTTATAATTCACCCCTCCACTTT
CAWSVLSYNSPLHF
>-|TRBJ2-6|19|TRBD2|TRBV4-1
TGCGCCAGCAGCCAAATAGGACTAGCGGACCCCTCTGGGGCCAACGTCCTGACTTTC
CASSQIGLADPSGANVLTF
>-|TRBJ1-2|14|-|TRBV5-1
TGCGCCAGCAGCTTGGACAGTCCTAACTATGGCTACACCTTC
CASSLDSPNYGYTF
>-|TRBJ2-2|16|-|TRBV9
TGTGCCAGCAGCCCGGGACACTGGGTGAACACCGGGGAGCTGTTTTTT
CASSPGHWVNTGELFF
>once|TRBJ2-7|17|-|TRBV5-6
TGTGCCAGCAGCTTGCGTAATACAGGGTCCAGGCGCTACGAGCAGTACTTC
CASSLRNTGSRRYEQYF
>-|TRBJ1-2|15|TRBD1|TRBV7-9
TGTGCCAGCAGCCCCCCGGCGCAGGGGGCGAACGGCTACACCTTC
CASSPPAQGANGYTF
>-|TRBJ2-5|16|TRBD1|TRBV7-8
TGTGCCAGCAGCTTAAGTTCCGGACAGGCCCAAGAGACCCAGTACTTC
CASSLSSGQAQETQYF
>-|TRBJ1-6|12|-|TRBV30
TGTGCCTGGAGTTCGGGGGAGGCGCCCCTCCACTTT
CAWSSGEAPLHF
>-|TRBJ2-5|14|TRBD1|TRBV9
TGTGCCAGCAGCGCAGGGACAGCCCAAGAGACCCAGTACTTC
CASSAGTAQETQYF
>few|TRBJ2-3|11|-|TRBV11-3
TGTGCCAGCACCTCCTCAGATACGCAGTATTTT
CASTSSDTQYF
>-|TRBJ1-3|15|-|TRBV6-5
TGTGCCAGCAGTTCTACCTATAGCTCTGGAAACACCATATATTTT
CASSSTYSSGNTIYF
>-|TRBJ1-1|15|-|TRBV7-6
TGTGCCAGCAGCCCGGTCGGACAGCTGAACACTGAAGCTTTCTTT
CASSPVGQLNTEAFF
>-|TRBJ2-7|15|TRBD1|TRBV7-6
TGTGCCAGCAGCCCTGGACAGGGGGTCTCCTACGAGCAGTACTTC
CASSPGQGVSYEQYF
>once|TRBJ2-7|15|TRBD1|TRBV9
TGTGCCAGCAGCCCCGTGGGGACAGGGTTCAACGAGCAGTACTTC
CASSPVGTGFNEQYF
>-|TRBJ1-3|17|TRBD1|TRBV30
TGTGCCTGGAGTGCGGTGGGACAGGGCCCCTCTGGAAACACCATATATTTT
CAWSAVGQGPSGNTIYF
>-|TRBJ2-2|16|-|TRBV5-1
TGCGCCAGCAGCTTTCCCACAGGGAGTTTCACCGGGGAGCTGTTTTTT
CASSFPTGSFTGELFF
>once|TRBJ2-1|15|TRBD1|TRBV9
TGTGCCAGCAGCGTAGAGATACAGGGGGCGGGGGAGCAGTTCTTC
CASSVEIQGAGEQFF
>-|TRBJ1-2|13|TRBD1|TRBV5-6
TGTGCCATTTCGACAGGGGGTTACTATGGCTACACCTTC
CAISTGGYYGYTF
>few|TRBJ2-1|15|TRBD2|TRBV7-6
TGTGCCAGCAGCTTGACTAGCGGCCCCTACAATGAGCAGTTCTTC
CASSLTSGPYNEQFF
>-|TRBJ1-2|14|TRBD1|TRBV30
TGTGCCTGGAGTCCAGGCGGGACAGGGAATGGCTACACCTTC
CAWSPGGTGNGYTF